Following are 3 T cell receptor beta chains from one sample sequenced in a study of regulatory T cells in long-lasting Graves disease. The time point is: newly diagnosed GD, antithyroid drugs for less than 3 months. PBMC-derived RNA was used for the TCR library. Arm-PCR of CDR3 regions with iRepertoire HTBI primers generated TCR beta libraries. TCRdb reanalysed the multiplex PCR reads using MiXCR and keeps one entry per CDR3 protein. The data show 200,000 to 250,000 distinct CDR3 sequences, around 17% seen once. Sequenced here: peripheral blood mononuclear cells (PBMCs), sampled at new diagnosis, from a patient treated with antithyroid drugs. Receptors originate from a female donor with Graves disease.

The gene calls are TRBV9 and TRBJ2-7; 14 nucleotides match TRBD2. The CDR3 has 17 amino acids. V gave up 0 bases and J gave up 3 bases; unmatched junction bases: 5. The germline CDR1 and CDR2 sequences are SGDLS and YYNGEE. CDR3 nucleotides: TGTGCCAGCAGCGTAGAGGGGACTAGCGGGAGCAACTACGAGCAGTACTTC. The encoded protein is CASSVEGTSGSNYEQYF.

This clonotype came up many times. The V gene is TRBV11-2, the J gene TRBJ2-1; D call uncertain. V was shortened by 0 bases and J by 9 bases, with 9 bases between the two germline ends. The CDR3 sequence is 13 residues long. Germline-derived CDR1 and CDR2 are SGHAT and FQNNGV. CDR3 protein: CASSLEGMGEQFF. The CDR3 region has the DNA TGTGCCAGCAGCTTAGAGGGAATGGGTGAGCAGTTCTTC.

This clonotype occurred many times. This chain links TRBV19 with TRBJ1-1, with 7 bases lining up with TRBD1. The V gene end was trimmed by 11 bases and the J gene end by 4 bases; junction bases not matched to a gene: 13. Germline loops: CDR1 LNHDA, CDR2 SQIVND (reference sequence). CDR3 size: 14 residues. Here the CDR3 reads CACLRGGASTEAFF. DNA for the CDR3: TGTGCCTGTCTCCGAGGGGGCGCATCCACTGAAGCTTTCTTT.